Listed here are 26 T cell receptor beta chains from one sample, sequenced in a study of cytomegalovirus exposure and HLA in healthy donors. Primers: 60 Vbeta forward and 13 Jbeta reverse. Sequenced by immunoSEQ multiplex PCR; TCRdb stores in-frame clones only, minus some. The data hold some 110,000 clones, with roughly 80% observed a single time. Sequenced material: PBMCs. The receptors derive from a woman between 40 and 55 years old in good health and CMV-seropositive.

The chain carries TRBV21-1 and TRBJ2-1; the table's TRBD2 call for D was not verified on the DNA. TRBV21-1 is listed as a pseudogene. This CDR3 spans 19 amino acids. The CDR3: CASTRGLAGGRSSYNEQFF. In nucleotides, the CDR3 is TGTGCCAGCACCCGAGGACTAGCGGGAGGGCGTTCTTCCTACAATGAGCAGTTCTTC.

J is TRBJ1-3 and V is TRBV7-9; D call uncertain. The ends were cut back, 2 bases at V and 3 bases at J, with 8 bases in the middle. The germline V gene encodes CDR1 SEHNR and CDR2 FQNEAQ (reference sequence). CDR3 size: 14 residues. The CDR3 DNA reads as TGTGCCAGCAGCTTACGGGGAGGTGGAAACACCATATATTTT. It codes for CASSLRGGGNTIYF. The whole variable domain, remainder taken from reference TRBV7-9 and TRBJ1-3, is DTGVSQNPRHKITKRGQNVTFRCDPISEHNRLYWYRQTLGQGPEFLTYFQNEAQLEKSRLLSDRFSAERPKGSFSTLEIQRTEQGDSAMYLCASSLRGGGNTIYFGEGSWLTVV.

Worth noting for this clone: This sample also contains other DNA sequences that code for the same CDR3. This rearrangement joins TRBV5-1 to TRBJ2-3, with 14 nucleotides matching TRBD2. Germline V gene sequence: CDR1 SGHRS, CDR2 YFSETQ. Unmatched junction bases numbered 0, after V lost 0 bases and J lost 6 bases. The CDR3 consists of 15 residues. CDR3 amino acids: CASSLGTSGGDTQYF. CDR3 sequence (DNA): TGCGCCAGCAGCTTGGGGACTAGCGGGGGGGATACGCAGTATTTT.

V and J are TRBV7-6 and TRBJ2-3, with D maybe TRBD2 (6 bases). V was clipped by 0 bases and J by 5 bases, with 6 bases between them. The CDR3 contains 13 residues. Germline V gene data show CDR1 as SGHVS and CDR2 as FNYEAQ. In DNA form, the CDR3 reads TGTGCCAGCAGCTTAGCGGAGGGAGATACGCAGTATTTT. It translates to CASSLAEGDTQYF.

This clone appeared once. The genes are TRBV28 and TRBJ1-1; weak D call: TRBD1 (6 bases). CDR1 is MDHEN and CDR2 is SYDVKM in the germline V gene. Trimming removed 6 bases at V and 7 bases at J, with 24 bases between. The CDR3 extends over 16 amino acids. This CDR3 reads CASSLLLGGAHVEAFF. CDR3 bases: TGTGCCAGCAGCCTCCTTTTAGGGGGGGCGCATGTTGAAGCTTTCTTT.

In nucleotides, the CDR3 is TGTGCCAGCAGCTTAAGGGGGAACAATGAGCAGTTCTTC. It codes for CASSLRGNNEQFF. This chain uses TRBV7-6 with TRBJ2-1; possible D gene TRBD1, 6 bases. CDR1 and CDR2 (germline): SGHVS, FNYEAQ. Trimming shortened V by 2 bases and J by 5 bases, and 7 bases separated the two germline ends. The CDR3 spans 13 residues.

V usage is TRBV10-1 and J usage is TRBJ2-3, with 8 positions matching TRBD2. CDR1 and CDR2 (germline): WNHNN, SYGVQD (reference sequence). The CDR3 contains 16 residues. The V and J ends lost 2 bases and 5 bases, in that order; junction bases with no gene match: 9. CDR3 residues: CASSEVVAGSIDTQYF. The DNA of the CDR3 is TGCGCCAGCAGTGAGGTGGTAGCGGGATCAATAGATACGCAGTATTTT.

This clone was detected only once. This chain links TRBV7-2 with TRBJ2-2; D is perhaps TRBD2 (6 bases). Trimming removed 2 bases from V and 7 bases from J, with 17 bases in between. CDR3 size: 16 residues. The germline V gene has CDR1 SGHTA and CDR2 FQGNSA. The DNA of the CDR3 is TGTGCCAGCAGCTTATCCTCCGGGACTGCTAACGGGGAGCTGTTTTTT. Its translation is CASSLSSGTANGELFF.

The V and J genes are TRBV11-3 and TRBJ2-3; D is possibly TRBD2 (6 bases). CDR1 is SGHNT and CDR2 is YENEEA in the germline V gene. The CDR3 has 15 amino acids. The CDR3 DNA reads as TGTGCAAGTGGGGGGACTGTATCCCTCACAGATACGCAGTATTTT. Its translation is CASGGTVSLTDTQYF. The variable domain in full, completed from reference TRBV11-3 and TRBJ2-3, reads EAGVVQSPRYKIIEKKQPVAFWCNPISGHNTLYWYLQNLGQGPELLIRYENEEAVDDSQLPKDRFSAERLKGVDSTLKIQPAELGDSAVYLCASGGTVSLTDTQYFGPGTRLTVL.

This sequence joins TRBV2 and TRBJ2-3, with 12 bases fitting TRBD2. Germline V gene lookup returns CDR1 SNHLY and CDR2 FYNNEI. This CDR3 is 19 amino acids long. With V trimmed by 7 bases and J by 6 bases, 20 bases remained unmatched. CDR3 region: CASTTGLAGGPFSSDTQYF. The CDR3 DNA follows: TGTGCCAGCACTACCGGGCTAGCGGGAGGGCCCTTCTCATCGGATACGCAGTATTTT.

J is TRBJ2-5 and V is TRBV7-3, with 8 bases that match TRBD1. The J call may be incorrect, as the DNA end agrees better with TRBJ2-7. The CDR3 loop spans 13 amino acids. Looked up from germline, CDR1 is SGHTA and CDR2 is FQGTGA. The CDR3 DNA reads as TGTGCCAGCAGCCCAGGGGGCTTCCACGAGCAGTACTTC. Amino acid sequence: CASSPGGFHEQYF.

The rearrangement uses TRBV28 and TRBJ2-6; D perhaps matches TRBD2 (5 bases). The CDR3 contains 18 residues. V was clipped by 2 bases and J by 1 base, with 15 bases between them. Germline loops: CDR1 MDHEN, CDR2 SYDVKM. Here the CDR3 DNA reads TGTGCCAGCAGTTTACGAGGGTCGGGGAGTTCTGGGGCCAACGTCCTGACTTTC. This translates into CASSLRGSGSSGANVLTF.

The chain has TRBV4-3 and TRBJ2-5, with D tentatively TRBD1 (6 bases). With the DNA end fitting TRBJ2-7 better, the J assignment may be wrong. The CDR3 is 15 residues long. Germline assignment: CDR1 LGHNA and CDR2 YSLEER. The CDR3 protein is CASSRWQGTSYEQYF. The DNA for the CDR3 is TGCGCCAGCAGCCGGTGGCAGGGGACGTCCTACGAGCAGTACTTC.

This rearrangement joins TRBV5-4 to TRBJ1-2; TRBD1 matches at 7 bases. Germline V gene sequence: CDR1 SGHNT, CDR2 YYREEE (reference sequence). V lost 0 bases and J lost 3; bases outside the gene matches: 2. The CDR3 runs 14 residues. CDR3 in amino acids: CASSLGDSYYGYTF. In DNA, the CDR3 is TGTGCCAGCAGCTTGGGGGACAGCTACTATGGCTACACCTTC.

V gene TRBV18 combines with J gene TRBJ2-3; tentative D call: TRBD1 (6 bases). This CDR3 has 15 amino acids. Germline V gives CDR1 KGHSH, CDR2 LQKENI. The ends were cut back, 3 bases at V and 2 bases at J, with 12 bases in the middle. CDR3 nucleotides: TGTGCCAGCTCACCCCCGGTGGGGGCCACAGATACGCAGTATTTT. It encodes CASSPPVGATDTQYF.

This chain uses TRBV7-2 with TRBJ2-7, with TRBD2 as a possible D gene (6 bases). Looked up from germline, CDR1 is SGHTA and CDR2 is FQGNSA. V was clipped by 3 bases and J by 3 bases, with 9 bases between them. This CDR3 is built from 13 residues. CDR3 nucleotides: TGTGCCAGCAGCTTTGGGGGGAACTACGAGCAGTACTTC. This codes for CASSFGGNYEQYF.

The rearrangement uses TRBV11-2 and TRBJ2-7, with D possibly TRBD2 on 5 matching bases. The CDR3 has 16 amino acids. Germline V CDR1 and CDR2: SGHAT, FQNNGV. Trimming shortened V by 6 bases and J by 7 bases, and 25 bases separated the two germline ends. The CDR3 DNA sequence: TGTGCCAGCAGTCGGATATCCGGGAACCCGGGCGGGGAGCAGTACTTC. Translated: CASSRISGNPGGEQYF.

The V and J genes are TRBV6-1 and TRBJ2-2, with 9 bases aligning to TRBD1. Per germline, CDR1 MNHNS and CDR2 SASEGT. V was pared by 6 bases and J by 5 bases, with 4 bases of the junction left unmatched. This CDR3 spans 14 amino acids. CDR3 sequence: CASRGDRVTGELFF. DNA of the CDR3: TGTGCCAGCAGAGGGGACAGGGTTACCGGGGAGCTGTTTTTT.

This rearrangement joins TRBV5-1 to TRBJ2-1, with 9 bases that match TRBD1. The CDR3 loop spans 18 amino acids. The V gene end was trimmed by 3 bases and the J gene end by 0 bases; junction bases not matched to a gene: 10. Germline CDR1 SGHRS, CDR2 YFSETQ. The CDR3 DNA reads TGCGCCAGCAGCTCCATGACAGGGGGATCCCTCTCCTACAATGAGCAGTTCTTC. This sequence encodes CASSSMTGGSLSYNEQFF.

This sequence joins TRBV29-1 and TRBJ2-5, with TRBD1 identical over 10 bases. The CDR3 has 15 residues. The germline V gene encodes CDR1 SQVTM and CDR2 ANQGSEA. J was trimmed by 5 bases and V by 4 bases; bases with no gene match: 10. For the CDR3, the DNA is TGCAGCGTTGTTGACAGGGGGCGCATTGGGGAGACCCAGTACTTC. This encodes CSVVDRGRIGETQYF.

Concerning this clone: At one end the junction does not follow the germline gene, possibly because of a read error. CDR3 in DNA: TGTGCCAGCAGAGAAGGACAGGGCTCGGGAAACACCATATATTTT. It encodes CASREGQGSGNTIYF. The V and J genes are TRBV2 and TRBJ1-3; 8 nucleotides line up with TRBD1. Germline CDR1 reads SNHLY; CDR2 reads FYNNEI. The CDR3 sequence is 15 residues long.

The gene calls are TRBV29-1 and TRBJ2-1; possible D gene TRBD2, 6 bases. The CDR3 runs to 13 residues. V was pared by 2 bases and J by 8 bases, with 13 bases between. Looked up from germline, CDR1 is SQVTM and CDR2 is ANQGSEA. The CDR3 sequence is CSVERGLRDEQFF. CDR3 coding DNA: TGCAGCGTTGAAAGGGGACTTAGGGATGAGCAGTTCTTC.

Only one count was recorded for this clone. The chain recombines TRBV27 with TRBJ2-3; 8 bases align to TRBD1. The trim removed 2 bases at V and 1 base at J, leaving 2 bases unmatched. Germline CDR1 and CDR2: MNHEY and SMNVEV (reference sequence). The CDR3 is 15 residues long. The chain's CDR3 is CASSLLTGGTDTQYF. The CDR3 nucleotides are TGTGCCAGCAGTTTACTGACAGGGGGCACAGATACGCAGTATTTT.

The chain combines TRBV28 with TRBJ2-7; D might be TRBD2 (6 bases). V lost 4 bases, J lost 2 bases, and 12 bases lay in between. Looked up from germline, CDR1 is MDHEN and CDR2 is SYDVKM. The CDR3 consists of 14 residues. The CDR3 region has the DNA TGTGCCAGCAGTTACGGTAGCGGCCCCTACGAGCAGTACTTC. This gives the protein CASSYGSGPYEQYF.

The chain joins TRBV29-1 to TRBJ2-5; TRBD2 matches 15 bases. Germline V lookup: CDR1 SQVTM, CDR2 ANQGSEA. J gave up 4 bases and V 6 bases, and 12 bases lay outside the gene matches. The CDR3 has 17 amino acids. The CDR3 DNA reads TGCAGCGTCGCCGGGACTAGCGGGAGGAGAGGAGGAGAGACCCAGTACTTC. Translated: CSVAGTSGRRGGETQYF.

This chain links TRBV11-3 with TRBJ2-1, with D tentatively TRBD1 (7 bases). Germline V lookup: CDR1 SGHNT, CDR2 YENEEA. V lost 3 bases to trimming and J lost 9 bases, with 15 bases between them. This CDR3 region has 14 residues. The CDR3 spells CASSFLRQGGEQFF. The CDR3 bases are TGTGCCAGCAGCTTCCTCCGGCAGGGGGGTGAGCAGTTCTTC. Full variable domain (outside the CDR3, taken from reference TRBV11-3 and TRBJ2-1): EAGVVQSPRYKIIEKKQPVAFWCNPISGHNTLYWYLQNLGQGPELLIRYENEEAVDDSQLPKDRFSAERLKGVDSTLKIQPAELGDSAVYLCASSFLRQGGEQFFGPGTRLTVL.